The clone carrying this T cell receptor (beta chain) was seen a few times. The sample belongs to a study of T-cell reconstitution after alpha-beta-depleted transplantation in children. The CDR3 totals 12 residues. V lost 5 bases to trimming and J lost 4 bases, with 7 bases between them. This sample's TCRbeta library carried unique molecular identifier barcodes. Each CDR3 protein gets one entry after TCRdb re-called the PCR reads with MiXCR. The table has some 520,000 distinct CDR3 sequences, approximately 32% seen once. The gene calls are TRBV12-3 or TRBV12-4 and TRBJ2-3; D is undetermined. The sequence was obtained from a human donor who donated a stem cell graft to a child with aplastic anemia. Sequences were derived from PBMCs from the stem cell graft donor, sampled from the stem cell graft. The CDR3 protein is CASSGSADTQYF. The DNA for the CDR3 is TGTGCCAGCAGTGGCTCCGCAGATACGCAGTATTTT.